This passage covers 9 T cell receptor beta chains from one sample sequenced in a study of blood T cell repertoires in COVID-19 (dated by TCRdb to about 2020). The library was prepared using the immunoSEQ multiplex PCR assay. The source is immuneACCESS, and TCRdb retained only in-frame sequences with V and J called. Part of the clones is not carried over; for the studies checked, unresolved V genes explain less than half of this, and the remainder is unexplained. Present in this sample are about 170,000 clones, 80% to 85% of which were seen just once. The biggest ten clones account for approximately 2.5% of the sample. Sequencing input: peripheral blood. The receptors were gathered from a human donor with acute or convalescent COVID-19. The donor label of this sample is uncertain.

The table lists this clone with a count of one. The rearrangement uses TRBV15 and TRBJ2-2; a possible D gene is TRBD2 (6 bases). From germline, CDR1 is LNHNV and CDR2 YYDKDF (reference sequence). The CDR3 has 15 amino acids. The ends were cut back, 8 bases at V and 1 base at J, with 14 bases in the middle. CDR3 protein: CATLPSGGNTGELFF. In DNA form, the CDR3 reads TGTGCCACCCTGCCATCCGGGGGGAACACCGGGGAGCTGTTTTTT.

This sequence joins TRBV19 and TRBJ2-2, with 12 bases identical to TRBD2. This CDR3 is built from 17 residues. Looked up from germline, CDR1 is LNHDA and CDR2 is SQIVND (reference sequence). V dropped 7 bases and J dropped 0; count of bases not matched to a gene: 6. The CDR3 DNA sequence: TGTGCCAGTACCCAACTAGCGGGAGGCACGAACACCGGGGAGCTGTTTTTT. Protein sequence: CASTQLAGGTNTGELFF.

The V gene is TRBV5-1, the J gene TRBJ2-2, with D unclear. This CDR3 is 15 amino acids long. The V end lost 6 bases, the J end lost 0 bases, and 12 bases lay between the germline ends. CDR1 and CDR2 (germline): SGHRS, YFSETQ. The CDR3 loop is CASTVKVANTGELFF. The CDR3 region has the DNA TGCGCCAGCACAGTGAAAGTCGCGAACACCGGGGAGCTGTTTTTT. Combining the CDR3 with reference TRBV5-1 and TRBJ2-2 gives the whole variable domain KAGVTQTPRYLIKTRGQQVTLSCSPISGHRSVSWYQQTPGQGLQFLFEYFSETQRNKGNFPGRFSGRQFSNSRSEMNVSTLELGDSALYLCASTVKVANTGELFFGEGSRLTVL.

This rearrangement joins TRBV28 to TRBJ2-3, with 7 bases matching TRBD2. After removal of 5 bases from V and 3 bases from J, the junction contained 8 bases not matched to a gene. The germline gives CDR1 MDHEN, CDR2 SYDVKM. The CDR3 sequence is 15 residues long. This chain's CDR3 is CASSSLAERTDTQYF. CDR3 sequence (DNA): TGTGCCAGCAGTAGCCTAGCGGAGCGGACAGATACGCAGTATTTT. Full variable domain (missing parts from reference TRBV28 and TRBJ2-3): DVKVTQSSRYLVKRTGEKVFLECVQDMDHENMFWYRQDPGLGLRLIYFSYDVKMKEKGDIPEGYSVSREKKERFSLILESASTNQTSMYLCASSSLAERTDTQYFGPGTRLTVL.

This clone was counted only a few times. The CDR3 sequence: CAWTAGGGMNTEAFF. The CDR3 coding sequence is TGTGCCTGGACCGCAGGGGGTGGAATGAACACTGAAGCTTTCTTT. This rearrangement joins TRBV30 to TRBJ1-1, with TRBD1 matching 7 bases. The CDR3 is made up of 15 amino acids. The ends lost 4 bases at V and 0 bases at J; junction bases unmatched: 8. Germline V gives CDR1 GTSNPN, CDR2 SVGIG (reference sequence). Variable domain in full (rest from reference TRBV30 and TRBJ1-1): SQTIHQWPATLVQPVGSPLSLECTVEGTSNPNLYWYRQAAGRGLQLLFYSVGIGQISSEVPQNLSASRPQDRQFILSSKKLLLSDSGFYLCAWTAGGGMNTEAFFGQGTRLTVV.

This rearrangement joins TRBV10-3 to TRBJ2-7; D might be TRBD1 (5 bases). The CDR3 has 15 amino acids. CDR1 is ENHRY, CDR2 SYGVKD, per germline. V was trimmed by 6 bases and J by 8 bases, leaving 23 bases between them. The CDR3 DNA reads TGTGCCATCAGCAAAACCACCGCGACAGCCGACCAGCAGTACTTC. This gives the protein CAISKTTATADQQYF.

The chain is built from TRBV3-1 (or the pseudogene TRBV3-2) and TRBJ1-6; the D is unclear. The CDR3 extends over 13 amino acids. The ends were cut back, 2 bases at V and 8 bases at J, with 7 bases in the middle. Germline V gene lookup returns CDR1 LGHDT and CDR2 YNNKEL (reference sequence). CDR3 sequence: CASSQIRDSPLHF. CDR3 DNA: TGTGCCAGCAGCCAAATCCGGGATTCACCCCTCCACTTT.

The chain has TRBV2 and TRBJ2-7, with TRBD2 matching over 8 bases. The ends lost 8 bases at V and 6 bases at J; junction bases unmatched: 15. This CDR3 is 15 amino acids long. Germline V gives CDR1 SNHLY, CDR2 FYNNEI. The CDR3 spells CASPGGEWSRREQYF. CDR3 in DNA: TGTGCCAGCCCCGGGGGGGAATGGAGTCGTCGCGAGCAGTACTTC. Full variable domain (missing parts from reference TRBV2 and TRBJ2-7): EPEVTQTPSHQVTQMGQEVILRCVPISNHLYFYWYRQILGQKVEFLVSFYNNEISEKSEIFDDQFSVERPDGSNFTLKIRSTKLEDSAMYFCASPGGEWSRREQYFGPGTRLTVT.

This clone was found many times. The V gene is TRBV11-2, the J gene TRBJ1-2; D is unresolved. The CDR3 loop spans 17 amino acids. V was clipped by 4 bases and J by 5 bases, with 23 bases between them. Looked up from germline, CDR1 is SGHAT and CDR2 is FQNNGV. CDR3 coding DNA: TGTGCCAGCAGCTCGGCTAAGCGGGCGCCTAACGGTTATGGCTACACCTTC. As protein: CASSSAKRAPNGYGYTF. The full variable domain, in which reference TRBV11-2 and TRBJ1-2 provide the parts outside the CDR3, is EAGVAQSPRYKIIEKRQSVAFWCNPISGHATLYWYQQILGQGPKLLIQFQNNGVVDDSQLPKDRFSAERLKGVDSTLKIQPAKLEDSAVYLCASSSAKRAPNGYGYTFGSGTRLTVV.